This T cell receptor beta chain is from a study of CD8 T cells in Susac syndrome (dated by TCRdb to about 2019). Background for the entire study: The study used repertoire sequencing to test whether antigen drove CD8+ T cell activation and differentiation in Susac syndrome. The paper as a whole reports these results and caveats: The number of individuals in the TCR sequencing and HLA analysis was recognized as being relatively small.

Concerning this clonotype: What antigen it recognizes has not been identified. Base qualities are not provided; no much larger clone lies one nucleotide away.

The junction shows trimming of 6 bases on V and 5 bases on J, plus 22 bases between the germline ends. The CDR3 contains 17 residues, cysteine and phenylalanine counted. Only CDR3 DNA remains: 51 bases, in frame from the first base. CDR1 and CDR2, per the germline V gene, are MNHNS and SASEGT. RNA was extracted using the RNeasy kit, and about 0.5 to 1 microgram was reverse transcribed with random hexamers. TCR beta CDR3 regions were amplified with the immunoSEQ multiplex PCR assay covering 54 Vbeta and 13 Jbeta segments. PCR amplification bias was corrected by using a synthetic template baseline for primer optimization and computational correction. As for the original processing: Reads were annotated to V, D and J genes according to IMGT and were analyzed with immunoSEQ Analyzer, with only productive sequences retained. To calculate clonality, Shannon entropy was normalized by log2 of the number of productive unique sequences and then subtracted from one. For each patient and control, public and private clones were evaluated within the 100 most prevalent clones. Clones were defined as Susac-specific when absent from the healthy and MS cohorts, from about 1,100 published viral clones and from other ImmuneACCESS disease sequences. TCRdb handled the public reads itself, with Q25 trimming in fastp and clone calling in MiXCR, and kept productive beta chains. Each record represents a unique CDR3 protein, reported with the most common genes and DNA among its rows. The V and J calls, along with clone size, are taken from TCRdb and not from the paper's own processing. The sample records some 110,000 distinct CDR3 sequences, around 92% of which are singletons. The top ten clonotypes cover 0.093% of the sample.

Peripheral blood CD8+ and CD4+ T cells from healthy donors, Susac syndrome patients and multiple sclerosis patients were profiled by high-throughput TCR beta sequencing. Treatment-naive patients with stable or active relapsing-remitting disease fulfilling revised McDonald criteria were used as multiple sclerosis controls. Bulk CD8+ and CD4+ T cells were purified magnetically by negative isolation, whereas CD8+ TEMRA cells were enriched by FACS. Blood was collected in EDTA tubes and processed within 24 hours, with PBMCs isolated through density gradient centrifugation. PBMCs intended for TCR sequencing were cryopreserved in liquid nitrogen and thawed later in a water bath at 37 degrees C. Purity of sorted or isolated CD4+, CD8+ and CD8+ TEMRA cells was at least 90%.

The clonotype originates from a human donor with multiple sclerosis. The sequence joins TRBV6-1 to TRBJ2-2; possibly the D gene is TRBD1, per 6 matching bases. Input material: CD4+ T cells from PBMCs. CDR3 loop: CASSTQGRGVGTGELFF. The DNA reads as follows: TGTGCCAGCAGCACGCAGGGGAGAGGAGTGGGTACCGGGGAGCTGTTTTTT.